This TCR beta chain appears in the sequencing data of a study of blood T cells in healthy people across ages. The V segment lost 5 bases and the J segment 7 bases; nucleotides outside the gene matches: 10. In germline, CDR1 is SGHTA, CDR2 FQGTGA. The CDR3 is 15 residues long. Primers used in a second PCR of about 6 to 11 cycles were a sample-barcoded 5' primer and a J-beta primer mix. TCRdb reanalysed the 5' RACE reads using MiXCR and keeps one entry per CDR3 protein. The table has about 1,000,000 distinct CDR3 sequences, roughly 45% seen once. This clonotype was recorded a few times. This chain links TRBV7-3 with TRBJ2-1; TRBD2 matches at 8 bases. The source is a woman in her sixties or seventies in good health. The sample consisted of blood. The CDR3 region is CASSQGAGGANEQFF. Written as DNA, the CDR3 is TGTGCCAGCAGCCAGGGTGCGGGAGGAGCAAATGAGCAGTTCTTC.